These 6 T cell receptor beta chains were sequenced from one sample in a study of blood T cell repertoires in COVID-19. Sequencing was performed with immunoSEQ multiplex PCR; in TCRdb, only in-frame clones are kept and a portion is missing. The sample shows around 200,000 clones, roughly 85% of them seen only once. The sample taken for sequencing was PBMCs or T cells enriched from blood (not recorded which). Receptors originate from a man aged 35-49 years who had recovered from COVID-19.

V gene TRBV18 combines with J gene TRBJ2-7, with D maybe TRBD2 (5 bases). Germline V gene lookup returns CDR1 KGHSH and CDR2 LQKENI. V was clipped by 4 bases and J by 1 base, with 11 bases between them. This CDR3 comprises 14 residues. The CDR3 nucleotides are TGTGCCAGCTCACTCGGACTCGCTTCCTACGAGCAGTACTTC. It translates to CASSLGLASYEQYF.

The chain combines TRBV30 with TRBJ2-1; the match to TRBD2 covers 7 bases. The CDR3 runs to 17 residues. V was clipped by 2 bases and J by 8 bases; unmatched bases: 18. CDR1 and CDR2 from the germline V gene are GTSNPN and SVGIG (reference sequence). CDR3 bases: TGTGCCTGGAGTCCCCGATATGCGGGAGCCCGGTCGGATGAGCAGTTCTTC. It yields the protein CAWSPRYAGARSDEQFF.

The V call is TRBV16, the J call TRBJ2-1; possible D gene TRBD2, 6 bases. CDR3 length: 15 residues. V gave up 4 bases and J gave up 0 bases, with 10 bases separating them. CDR1 is KGHSY and CDR2 is FQNENV in the germline V gene. CDR3 in amino acids: CASSRGDLSYNEQFF. CDR3 sequence (DNA): TGTGCCAGCAGCCGGGGGGACCTCTCCTACAATGAGCAGTTCTTC.

As for this clone: Within the sample, other DNA sequences also encode this same CDR3. J is TRBJ2-3 and V is TRBV27; D not resolved. This CDR3 is 12 amino acids long. Deletions cut 5 bases from V and 2 bases from J, with 5 bases between. Per the germline V gene, CDR1 is MNHEY and CDR2 is SMNVEV (reference sequence). The DNA for the CDR3 is TGTGCCAGCAGTCCAAACACAGATACGCAGTATTTT. Its translation: CASSPNTDTQYF.

The CDR3 loop is CAIGDGTNYGYTF. The CDR3 DNA reads as TGTGCCATCGGGGACGGGACAAACTATGGCTACACCTTC. This chain joins TRBV10-3 and TRBJ1-2; D is possibly TRBD1 (6 bases). The length of the CDR3 is 13 residues. V was pared by 8 bases and J by 2 bases, with 12 bases between. Germline V CDR1 and CDR2: ENHRY, SYGVKD.

The CDR3 protein is CASTQGGSNGYTF. The CDR3 coding sequence is TGCGCCAGCACCCAGGGAGGGTCCAATGGCTACACCTTC. This chain links TRBV5-1 with TRBJ1-2; the D gene is possibly TRBD1 (5 bases). This CDR3 is 13 amino acids long. V dropped 6 bases and J dropped 6 bases, with 15 bases sitting between them. Germline assignment: CDR1 SGHRS and CDR2 YFSETQ.